This T cell receptor (beta chain) was recovered during a study of early T cells in non-severe SARS-CoV-2 infection. Study results and limitations: In VDJdb matching, anti-spike CD8 responses were favored while private and CD4 specificities went missing.

Germline V gives CDR1 SNHLY, CDR2 FYNNEI. The CDR3 runs to 14 residues. Trimming pared 10 bases from V and 6 bases from J, leaving 20 bases between. This clonotype has at least ten counts. What it binds is unknown. Tagging with unique molecular identifiers was applied to individual cDNA molecules. TCRdb re-called the 5' RACE reads through MiXCR, storing one row per CDR3 protein. The sample yields about 48,000 distinct CDR3 sequences, approximately 9.8% seen once. The receptor comes from an adult who was a healthcare worker with PCR-confirmed SARS-CoV-2 infection or an uninfected control (not recorded which). Material: whole blood. This chain links TRBV2 with TRBJ2-3, with D perhaps TRBD1 or TRBD2 (5 bases each). Here the CDR3 reads CANPTGDEGDTQYF. The CDR3 DNA reads TGTGCCAACCCGACCGGGGATGAGGGGGATACGCAGTATTTT. Together with reference TRBV2 and TRBJ2-3, the CDR3 gives the full variable domain: EPEVTQTPSHQVTQMGQEVILRCVPISNHLYFYWYRQILGQKVEFLVSFYNNEISEKSEIFDDQFSVERPDGSNFTLKIRSTKLEDSAMYFCANPTGDEGDTQYFGPGTRLTVL.